The source of this T cell receptor beta chain is a study of T cell responses to AZD1222 COVID-19 vaccine. Assay: immunoSEQ multiplex PCR; the TCRdb copy retains only in-frame clones and omits some. Altogether 40,000 to 55,000 clones are present, 80% to 90% being singletons, with the ten largest covering less than 9%. With regard to this clone: Its target is unknown.

Trimming stripped 5 bases from V and 6 bases from J, with 17 bases between. The germline V gene has CDR1 MDHEN and CDR2 SYDVKM. This CDR3 is built from 15 residues. Study-level points and caveats: AZD1222 recipients seropositive at baseline numbered only 5 or 6. None of the repertoires were sampled until the peak T cell response had passed. Increased Spike-specific TCR breadth and depth were observed after two AZD1222 doses.

The chain employs TRBV28 and TRBJ1-5; weak D call: TRBD1 (5 bases). The receptor's source is an adult who received the AZD1222 COVID-19 vaccine. The sequences come from peripheral blood, collected 28 days after the second AZD1222 dose. In nucleotides, the CDR3 is TGTGCCAGCAGTGAGGCCCCGGGGGAGCGTCAGCCCCAGCATTTT. The encoded protein is CASSEAPGERQPQHF.